This is a list of T cell receptor beta chains from one sample in a study of T cell responses to AZD1222 COVID-19 vaccine. Generated by immunoSEQ multiplex PCR, the TCRdb table keeps only in-frame clones and is missing some. The sample comprises 150,000 to 200,000 clones, approximately 91% of which are singletons, and roughly 1.3% rests with the top ten. Specimen: peripheral blood, collected 28 days after the second AZD1222 dose. The receptor source for this set is an adult who received the AZD1222 COVID-19 vaccine. CDR3s include the opening cysteine and the closing phenylalanine or tryptophan.

v_gene	len	j_gene	CDR3aa
TRBV6-5	13	TRBJ2-4	CASRREGTGHQYF
TRBV20-1	14	TRBJ1-1	CSASGGTGDTEAFF
TRBV27	15	TRBJ1-5	CASSLVPEGNQPQHF
TRBV6-1	16	TRBJ1-5	CASSEQVVPGRQPQHF
TRBV7-9	16	TRBJ1-5	CASSTQGANSNQPQHF
TRBV27	13	TRBJ1-3	CASSRGAGNTIYF
TRBV27	14	TRBJ2-4	CASRNLDPKNIQYF
TRBV28	16	TRBJ2-4	CASSLDPVLAKNIQYF
TRBV9	15	TRBJ2-7	CASSARLDSGTGQYF
TRBV7-9	16	TRBJ1-4	CASSPRGGRTNEKLFF
TRBV7-2	17	TRBJ2-4	CASSLRTGPLAKNIQYF